What follows are 10 T cell receptor beta chains derived from one specimen sequenced in a study of shared clonotypes between healthy human individuals. Only in-frame clones appear in the TCRdb table, and some are missing; sequencing was by immunoSEQ multiplex PCR. The table includes over a million clones, roughly 96% detected once. The source material was naive CD4+ T cells sorted from blood. The subset denotes: CD45RA+ positively selected. The receptors were gathered from a man aged 25-45 years in good health.

The chain is built from TRBV5-1 and TRBJ1-2, with 7 bases lining up with TRBD1. CDR1 SGHRS and CDR2 YFSETQ come from the germline V gene. The CDR3 consists of 15 residues. Trimming cost V 5 bases and J 0 bases; bases outside gene matches: 7. The CDR3 region is CASSRGTEPNYGYTF. CDR3 in DNA: TGCGCCAGCAGTAGAGGGACAGAACCTAACTATGGCTACACCTTC.

This clone was seen just once. J is TRBJ1-3 and V is TRBV10-2, with a possible D match to TRBD1 (5 bases). The V end lost 4 bases, the J end lost 0 bases, and 10 bases lay between the germline ends. CDR1 is WSHSY, CDR2 SAAADI, per germline. This CDR3 is built from 15 residues. CDR3 sequence (DNA): TGCGCCAGCAGTGTCCAGGGTCACTCTGGAAACACCATATATTTT. Translation gives CASSVQGHSGNTIYF.

This clone was counted between two and nine times. V is TRBV7-8 and J is TRBJ2-3; TRBD1 agrees at 9 bases. Germline CDR1 is SGHVS and CDR2 is FQNEAQ. This CDR3 spans 14 amino acids. With V trimmed by 5 bases and J by 3 bases, 3 bases remained unmatched. CDR3 coding DNA: TGTGCCAGCAGCCTCGGGACAGGGACAGATACGCAGTATTTT. Amino acid sequence: CASSLGTGTDTQYF.

The chain uses TRBV6-5 and TRBJ1-4; 7 bases map to TRBD1. The CDR3 has 15 amino acids. Germline V CDR1 and CDR2: MNHEY, SVGAGI. V lost 2 bases to trimming and J lost 6 bases; unmatched junction nucleotides: 6. CDR3 sequence (DNA): TGTGCCAGCAGTTACGGCACAGGGGATGATGAAAAACTGTTTTTT. Translation gives CASSYGTGDDEKLFF.

The V gene is TRBV9, the J gene TRBJ1-2, with TRBD1 matching over 11 bases. V shed 5 bases, J shed 7 bases, and the junction held 7 bases outside the gene matches. Germline V gene lookup returns CDR1 SGDLS and CDR2 YYNGEE. The length of the CDR3 is 14 residues. CDR3 bases: TGTGCCAGCAGTTTTGGACAGGGGGCAAGTGGCTACACCTTC. Its translation is CASSFGQGASGYTF.

The chain couples TRBV6-5 to TRBJ1-3; weak D call: TRBD1 (6 bases). CDR3 length: 15 amino acids. With 6 bases removed from V and 4 bases from J, the gap between germline ends came to 16 bases. CDR1 MNHEY and CDR2 SVGAGI come from the germline V gene. CDR3 DNA: TGTGCCAGCAGCGCAGGGTCAGGGGAGGGAAACACCATATATTTT. Translating gives CASSAGSGEGNTIYF.

The rearrangement links TRBV7-3 to TRBJ2-1; 9 nucleotides match TRBD2. V trimming: 2 bases; J trimming: 7 bases; junction bases outside the gene matches: 6. From germline, CDR1 is SGHTA and CDR2 FQGTGA. This CDR3 is 15 amino acids long. CDR3 amino acids: CASSLELAGFNEQFF. The DNA of the CDR3 is TGTGCCAGCAGCTTAGAACTAGCGGGTTTTAATGAGCAGTTCTTC.

This sequence joins TRBV6-5 and TRBJ1-1; D is perhaps TRBD1 (6 bases). V was pared by 6 bases and J by 7 bases, with 12 bases between. Germline values: CDR1 MNHEY, CDR2 SVGAGI. The CDR3 runs 12 residues. CDR3 residues: CASSLRGYEAFF. The CDR3 bases are TGTGCCAGCAGCCTCAGGGGTTATGAAGCTTTCTTT.

This clone was observed a handful of times. The V gene is TRBV5-1, the J gene TRBJ2-5; TRBD1 matches 9 bases. The CDR3 is made up of 14 amino acids. The J segment lost 5 bases and the V segment lost 0 bases, leaving 2 bases of the junction unmatched. Germline CDR1 reads SGHRS; CDR2 reads YFSETQ. CDR3: CASSLGDRVETQYF. CDR3 DNA: TGCGCCAGCAGCTTGGGGGACAGGGTGGAGACCCAGTACTTC.

The J gene is TRBJ2-7, the V gene TRBV2; TRBD1 aligns across 8 bases. Per germline, CDR1 SNHLY and CDR2 FYNNEI. The CDR3 runs to 15 residues. V gave up 6 bases and J gave up 0 bases; unmatched junction bases: 7. The CDR3 region has the DNA TGTGCCAGCAGCGTGGGGACAGGTAGCTCCTACGAGCAGTACTTC. Its translation: CASSVGTGSSYEQYF.